A single TCR beta chain is shown here with its context. Its target is unknown. Read coverage stops 3 residues before the CDR3 terminus; the germline J gene supplies the remainder. The data stem from a study of T cells in women clearing cervical HPV infection. On the study more broadly: HLA type could not be excluded as a confounder.

Sequencing was performed with immunoSEQ multiplex PCR; in TCRdb, only in-frame clones are kept and a portion is missing. Here the sample table reports fewer than 40,000 clones. CDR3 size: 14 residues. The V gene's germline CDR1 is MNHNS and CDR2 SASEGT. The junction had 3 bases not matched to a gene; V was cut back by 4 bases and J by 1 base. Study-level results: Timing of associations relative to infection is unclear; T-cell subsets were not isolated.

The V gene is TRBV6-1, the J gene TRBJ1-1, with 7 bases fitting TRBD1. The receptor comes from a woman between 18 and 70 years old with a cervical HPV16 infection that either progressed to CIN3+ or cleared (not recorded which). Source material: blood buffy coat. The CDR3 sequence: CASSGQGGNTEAFF. CDR3 DNA (partial): TGTGCCAGCAGTGGACAGGGTGGGAACACTGAA.